The rows below give T cell receptor beta chains drawn from one sample of a study of T-cell memory formation after mild COVID-19. TCRdb re-called the 5' RACE reads with MiXCR, one entry per CDR3 protein. Here the sample spans about 430,000 distinct CDR3 sequences, 18% being singletons. Sequenced material: PBMCs or a T cell subset sorted from them (not recorded which). The receptor set was obtained from a man between 18 and 35 years old who had mild COVID-19 (a few samples of this study predate the infection). Cell type and time point are not known. Both conserved end residues are trimmed from each CDR3. Each record gives: J gene, V gene, CDR3 protein.

TRBJ1-1 TRBV10-3 AISESSRLEAF
TRBJ2-1 TRBV5-4 ASKYGTGASNEQF
TRBJ2-1 TRBV29-1 SVERQFNEQF
TRBJ2-7 TRBV5-4 ASSQHSGGIYEQY
TRBJ1-1 TRBV28 ASSFQSFGNTEAF
TRBJ2-3 TRBV12-3/TRBV12-4 ASSLPDTQY
TRBJ2-1 TRBV28 ASSVTGTVIEQF
TRBJ2-1 TRBV6-1 ASSYMQGPDSQF
TRBJ2-5 TRBV30 ARGTGAGRETQY
TRBJ2-3 TRBV7-2 ASSLSPWTSGGMTDTQY
TRBJ1-1 TRBV7-9 ASTLGNRGDTEAF
TRBJ2-7 TRBV5-1 ASSPGTGGFLLEQY
TRBJ2-7 TRBV20-1 SARVGPSYEQY
TRBJ2-1 TRBV7-3 ASSLLGEYNEQF
TRBJ2-3 TRBV11-2 ASSSPQGLRTDTQY
TRBJ2-6 TRBV7-9 ASSSLRTADSGANVLT
TRBJ2-2 TRBV2 ASSSEGTGELF
TRBJ2-3 TRBV24-1 ATSDPGQNTDTQY
TRBJ2-3 TRBV5-1 ASSPSDRAQHTQY
TRBJ2-3 TRBV5-1 DSSLGDYSTDTQY
TRBJ1-1 TRBV4-1 ASSHDSKQGNTEAF
TRBJ1-2 TRBV5-1 ASSLAVSYGYT
TRBJ2-1 TRBV27 ASSLAGGPRNEQF
TRBJ1-2 TRBV20-1 KGGADYGYT
TRBJ1-1 TRBV10-3 AISESGGGEAF
TRBJ2-7 TRBV28 ASSLLTGSPGLANSYEQY
TRBJ1-1 TRBV6-6 ASIPGGTALPF
TRBJ1-2 TRBV6-5 ASSYSQGIYGYT
TRBJ1-1 TRBV4-2 ASSQVAEMNTEAF
TRBJ2-6 TRBV5-4 ASSLAGLRASGANVLT
TRBJ2-5 TRBV28 ASSLPPWGGFETQY
TRBJ1-2 TRBV6-2/TRBV6-3 ASSYRTGDMSYGYT
TRBJ2-5 TRBV20-1 SARDRGSGMETQY
TRBJ2-7 TRBV27 ASSLSGTFYEQY
TRBJ2-1 TRBV5-1 ASSVGDRENEQF
TRBJ1-1 TRBV6-1 AVQGFTEAF
TRBJ1-5 TRBV4-1 ASSQDHGGINQPQH
TRBJ1-1 TRBV5-1 ASSSDTSGNTEAF
TRBJ1-1 TRBV2 ASSQAPATEAF
TRBJ1-5 TRBV12-3/TRBV12-4 ASSPVVNSNQPQH
TRBJ2-1 TRBV5-5 ASSPWGLADNEQF
TRBJ2-1 TRBV18 ASSPPGGSRVEQF
TRBJ2-1 TRBV5-1 ASGAGTSYNEQF
TRBJ2-3 TRBV7-2 ASSFSSGLRGTQY
TRBJ2-5 TRBV7-3 ASSIRGGGAEETQY
TRBJ2-7 TRBV2 ASGTLSYEQY
TRBJ2-3 TRBV10-3 AISGWTSGADTQY
TRBJ1-1 TRBV5-5 ASSRDRTEAF
TRBJ1-1 TRBV5-8 ASSLGTGSRFGTEAF
TRBJ1-2 TRBV7-3 ASSFTGDHGYT
TRBJ2-3 TRBV10-2 ASPRFKPGQGVVSTDTQY
TRBJ2-5 TRBV7-2 ASSLGPQETKY
TRBJ2-3 TRBV27 ASSPRMGLAMGTQY
TRBJ2-7 TRBV10-2 ASRTGSYEQY
TRBJ2-6 TRBV4-3 ASSQDGSSGANVLT
TRBJ2-1 TRBV20-1 SARPQGHSLIFEQF
TRBJ1-1 TRBV6-6 ASSSQGKGEAF
TRBJ2-1 TRBV7-2 ASSLVASGGRNEQF